These T cell receptor beta chains were read from a single sample in a study of blood T cell repertoires in COVID-19. Repertoires were generated with immunoSEQ multiplex PCR, while TCRdb's copy carries only in-frame clones and drops some. The sample contains a few hundred thousand clones, under 85% of which appear only once. Sequencing was performed on peripheral blood. The receptors shown here come from a man aged 25-45 years who had recovered from COVID-19. CDR3s include the opening cysteine and the closing phenylalanine or tryptophan. A D gene is named only where the DNA matches it firmly. For some rows the clone size is stated as once, few or many, or as a class when expanded; others skip it.

V gene	clone size	J gene	D gene	CDR3 DNA	CDR3 protein
TRBV28	.	TRBJ2-1	TRBD1	TGTGCCAGTAGCACAGGGGGCGCCTACAATGAGCAGTTCTTC	CASSTGGAYNEQFF
TRBV15	.	TRBJ2-1	.	TGTGCCACCAGCAGAGTCCCCTCGGATGAGCAGTTCTTC	CATSRVPSDEQFF
TRBV4-2	.	TRBJ1-3	.	TGTGCCAGCAGCCAAGACCCGGGGGCTGGAAACACCATATATTTT	CASSQDPGAGNTIYF
TRBV11-3	.	TRBJ1-1	.	TGTGCCAGCAGCTTGGACAGGAACACTGAAGCTTTCTTT	CASSLDRNTEAFF
TRBV5-1	once	TRBJ2-3	.	TGCGCCAGCAGCTTTTCCGGGGGTTCAGATACGCAGTATTTT	CASSFSGGSDTQYF
TRBV7-8	few	TRBJ1-1	.	TGTGCCAGCAGCCCAGAGGAGGCTGAAGCTTTCTTT	CASSPEEAEAFF
TRBV7-7	.	TRBJ1-1	.	TGTGCCAGCAGCAGAGACGAGGGCACTGAAGCTTTCTTT	CASSRDEGTEAFF
TRBV20-1	.	TRBJ1-2	TRBD1	TGCAGTGCTACGGACAGGGACGGCTACACCTTC	CSATDRDGYTF
TRBV7-9	.	TRBJ2-3	TRBD2	TGTGCCAGCAGCTTATCACCCTTAGCGGGGCGAGATACGCAGTATTTT	CASSLSPLAGRDTQYF
TRBV27	.	TRBJ1-5	.	TGTGCCAGCAGTTCGGGATTCCCAAATCAGCCCCAGCATTTT	CASSSGFPNQPQHF
TRBV6-5	.	TRBJ2-5	TRBD2	TGTGCCAGCAGTTGGCTTAGCGGGGGGTCCGAAGAGACCCAGTACTTC	CASSWLSGGSEETQYF
TRBV18	.	TRBJ1-1	.	TGTGCCAGCTCACCACGTTCAGGTAACATGAACACTGAAGCTTTCTTT	CASSPRSGNMNTEAFF
TRBV7-3	.	TRBJ2-2	TRBD2	TGTGCCAGCAGCTCCCTCCTACTAGCGGGGGGGCGCACCGGGGAGCTGTTTTTT	CASSSLLLAGGRTGELFF
TRBV18	.	TRBJ1-4	.	TGTGCCAGCTCACCAGAGGTTCGACGTCTGTTTTTT	CASSPEVRRLFF
TRBV5-5	.	TRBJ2-5	.	TGTGCCAGCAGCTTTAGTGAGACCCAGTACTTC	CASSFSETQYF
TRBV7-6	.	TRBJ2-2	TRBD1	TGTGCCAGCAGCTTGACAGGGGGAACCGGGGAGCTGTTTTTT	CASSLTGGTGELFF
TRBV7-3	.	TRBJ1-1	.	TGTGCCAGCAGCTTATCTGGACAGAACACTGAAGCTTTCTTT	CASSLSGQNTEAFF